Listed below are T cell receptor beta chains from one sample, sequenced in a study of blood T cell repertoires in COVID-19. This table comes from immunoSEQ multiplex PCR, and its TCRdb copy is limited to in-frame clones, with some not included. Among about 430,000 clones listed, 70% to 90% were seen once. The sample taken for sequencing was PBMCs or T cells enriched from blood (not recorded which). Every receptor here comes from a woman in her 30s with acute COVID-19. Both conserved end residues are part of each CDR3. The order of the fields is V gene, clone size, D gene, J gene, CDR3 DNA, CDR3 protein. The D gene is left open where the match is weak. Clone size is shown for a subset of rows, as once, few, many or a class of expanded clone.

v_gene: TRBV21-1; abundance: -; d_gene: -; j_gene: TRBJ1-3; CDR3nt: TGTGCCAGCAGCAAACAAGGCCCATCGGGAAGGGAGAACACCATATATTTT; CDR3aa: CASSKQGPSGRENTIYF
v_gene: TRBV5-1; abundance: -; d_gene: TRBD2; j_gene: TRBJ2-1; CDR3nt: TGCGCCAGCAGCTTGGGAGCGGGGTCTTCCTACAATGAGCAGTTCTTC; CDR3aa: CASSLGAGSSYNEQFF
v_gene: TRBV7-8; abundance: -; d_gene: -; j_gene: TRBJ1-4; CDR3nt: TGTGCCAGCAGCTTTTCCCCCCTCGATGGTACCCAGAATGAAAAACTGTTTTTT; CDR3aa: CASSFSPLDGTQNEKLFF
v_gene: TRBV5-5; abundance: -; d_gene: -; j_gene: TRBJ2-2; CDR3nt: TGTGCCAGCAGCTTGGCCACGGGTACCGGGGAGCTGTTTTTT; CDR3aa: CASSLATGTGELFF
v_gene: TRBV5-8; abundance: -; d_gene: TRBD1; j_gene: TRBJ2-7; CDR3nt: TGTGCCAGCAGCTTGTTGTTCAGGGGGAAACGCTACGAGCAGTACTTC; CDR3aa: CASSLLFRGKRYEQYF
v_gene: TRBV7-9; abundance: -; d_gene: TRBD1; j_gene: TRBJ1-3; CDR3nt: TGTGCCAGCAGCTTAGTTTCGAGCAGGGGGCTGCGAGGAAACACCATATATTTT; CDR3aa: CASSLVSSRGLRGNTIYF
v_gene: TRBV24-1; abundance: -; d_gene: -; j_gene: TRBJ2-2; CDR3nt: TGTGCCACCAGGGGCCAGGGAAGCCAGGGGACCGGGGAGCTGTTTTTT; CDR3aa: CATRGQGSQGTGELFF
v_gene: TRBV5-1; abundance: -; d_gene: -; j_gene: TRBJ2-7; CDR3nt: TGCGCCAGCAGCGCCACAGGGAGCTCCTACGAGCAGTACTTC; CDR3aa: CASSATGSSYEQYF
v_gene: TRBV12-3/TRBV12-4; abundance: -; d_gene: -; j_gene: TRBJ1-1; CDR3nt: TGTGCCAGCAGCGACAGAAAGAACACTGAAGCTTTCTTT; CDR3aa: CASSDRKNTEAFF
v_gene: TRBV11-1; abundance: -; d_gene: TRBD1; j_gene: TRBJ2-2; CDR3nt: TGTGCCAGCAGCTTTCAGGGGGTGTACACCGGGGAGCTGTTTTTT; CDR3aa: CASSFQGVYTGELFF
v_gene: TRBV4-1; abundance: -; d_gene: TRBD1; j_gene: TRBJ1-2; CDR3nt: TGCGCCAGCAGCCATCCCGGGACAGTGGACGGCTACACCTTC; CDR3aa: CASSHPGTVDGYTF
v_gene: TRBV6-1; abundance: -; d_gene: -; j_gene: TRBJ1-5; CDR3nt: TGTGCCAGCAGTGAAAACGGGGATCAGCCCCAGCATTTT; CDR3aa: CASSENGDQPQHF
v_gene: TRBV5-1; abundance: -; d_gene: -; j_gene: TRBJ2-2; CDR3nt: TGCGCCAGCAGTCGGGGGATCACCGGGGAGCTGTTTTTT; CDR3aa: CASSRGITGELFF
v_gene: TRBV5-1; abundance: once; d_gene: TRBD2; j_gene: TRBJ2-1; CDR3nt: TGCGCCAGCAGCTTGGGAGCAGCGGGGGCGTACAATGAGCAGTTCTTC; CDR3aa: CASSLGAAGAYNEQFF
v_gene: TRBV7-2; abundance: -; d_gene: TRBD2; j_gene: TRBJ2-5; CDR3nt: TGTGCCAGCAGCTTTAGCGGGGGCGGTCGGGAGACCCAGTACTTC; CDR3aa: CASSFSGGGRETQYF
v_gene: TRBV4-3; abundance: -; d_gene: TRBD1; j_gene: TRBJ2-2; CDR3nt: TGCGCCAGCAGTCTATACAGGGGGGCGAGCGGGGAGCTGTTTTTT; CDR3aa: CASSLYRGASGELFF